This TCR beta chain was recovered during a study of CD8+ T cells in alopecia areata. Study outcomes and limitations: Expanded CD8+ clones among the top 100, as well as scalp clonality, were significantly decreased by tofacitinib.

A word on this clone: Its antigen remains unidentified.

The CDR3 spans 14 residues. Germline CDR1 is MNHNY and CDR2 is SVGAGI (reference sequence). V lost 4 bases, J lost 8 bases, and 8 bases stayed unmatched. Treatment: oral pan-JAK inhibitor, 5-10 mg twice daily. Extraction of RNA preceded its reverse transcription into cDNA, which served as the sequencing template. Using immunoSEQ multiplex PCR, the repertoire was profiled, and TCRdb retains in-frame clones only, with some absent. The repertoire holds 190,000 or so clones, about three fifths seen once, with roughly 12% in the top ten. The source of this sequence is a human donor with alopecia areata. The sequencing used CD8+ T cells sorted from blood, collected at week 24, from a patient treated with tofacitinib. The chain is built from TRBV6-6 and TRBJ1-2, with 9 bases aligning to TRBD1. CDR3 DNA: TGTGCCAGCAGTTCATTGCGGGACAGGGACGGCTACACCTTC. This encodes CASSSLRDRDGYTF.